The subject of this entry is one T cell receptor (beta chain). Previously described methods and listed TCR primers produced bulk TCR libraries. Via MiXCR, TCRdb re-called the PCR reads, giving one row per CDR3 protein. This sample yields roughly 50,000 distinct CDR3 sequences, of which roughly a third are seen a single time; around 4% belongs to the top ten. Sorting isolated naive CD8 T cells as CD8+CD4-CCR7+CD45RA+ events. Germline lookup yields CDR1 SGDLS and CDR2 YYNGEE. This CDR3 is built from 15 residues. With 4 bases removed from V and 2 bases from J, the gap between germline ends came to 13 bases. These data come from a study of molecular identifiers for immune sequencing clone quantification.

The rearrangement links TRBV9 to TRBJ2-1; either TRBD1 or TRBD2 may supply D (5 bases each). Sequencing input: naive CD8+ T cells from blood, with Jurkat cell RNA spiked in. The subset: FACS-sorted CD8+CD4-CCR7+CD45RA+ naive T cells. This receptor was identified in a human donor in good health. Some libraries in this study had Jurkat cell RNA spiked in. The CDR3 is CASSYGASAYNEQFF. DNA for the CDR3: TGTGCCAGCAGCTACGGGGCCTCCGCCTACAATGAGCAGTTCTTC.